This T cell receptor beta chain was identified in a study of T-cell memory formation after mild COVID-19. Study-wide context: Clusters of TCRs were largely donor specific. Study-wide results and limits: Contracting CD4+ clones lay largely in CM and EM, with CD8+ ones residing in EMRA. There was a balanced CD4/CD8 profile in clones contracting day 15 to 85, and later expanders leaned CD4+.

A few counts support this clonotype. Its antigen is currently unknown. V was pared by 6 bases and J by 6 bases, with 14 bases between. Germline V CDR1 and CDR2: LNHDA, SQIVND (reference sequence). The CDR3 runs 13 residues. One entry per CDR3 protein, called by TCRdb with MiXCR from the 5' RACE reads. The sample consists of around 470,000 distinct CDR3 sequences, around 18% of them appearing once. This sequence was found in an adult woman who had mild COVID-19 (a few samples of this study predate the infection). Cell type and time point are not known. V and J are TRBV19 and TRBJ1-1; D might be TRBD1 (5 bases). Sequences were obtained from PBMCs or a T cell subset sorted from them (not recorded which). CDR3 nucleotides: TGTGCCAGTAGCGGGACCTTGGGGTCTGAAGCTTTCTTT. Its protein is CASSGTLGSEAFF.